The clone carrying this T cell receptor (beta chain) has at least ten counts. Its antigen is unidentified. The data derive from a study of T cells in Graves' hyperthyroidism and ophthalmopathy. Study-level findings and limits: Before onset, ophthalmopathy was predicted by the model a median roughly 6.8 months earlier.

An absence of ophthalmopathy progression within 18 months meant stable Graves' hyperthyroidism. Exclusion of a patient resulted from uncontrolled infection, other autoimmune disease, pregnancy or lactation. The CDR3 has 13 residues. V was trimmed by 5 bases and J by 2 bases, leaving 9 bases between them. CDR1 is SGHAT and CDR2 is FQNNGV in the germline V gene. The CDR3 regions of TCR beta were amplified from RNA transcripts. Primed by the HTBI set, a first-round RT-PCR was run on the TCR CDR3. TCRdb reprocessed the multiplex PCR reads with MiXCR, giving one entry per CDR3 protein. The data show some 620,000 distinct CDR3 sequences, around 15% seen once.

Sequencing was carried out using blood. This clonotype was obtained from a woman aged 30 to 39 with Graves' hyperthyroidism. The gene calls are TRBV11-2 and TRBJ1-1; D unclear. DNA of the CDR3: TGTGCCAGCAGCCCAGGAATAAACACTGAAGCTTTCTTT. Its protein is CASSPGINTEAFF.